The text below deals with one TCR beta chain. Antigen: not known. The data stem from a study of response to subunit inactivated influenza vaccine. Points from the study as a whole: A suggestion made by the authors is that each seasonal influenza vaccination recruits few new T cells.

Germline V lookup: CDR1 SGHAT, CDR2 FQNNGV. The CDR3 has 16 residues. V dropped 4 bases and J dropped 6; count of bases not matched to a gene: 13. TCRdb ran MiXCR on the RT-PCR reads and lists one entry per CDR3 protein. The table shows 530,000 or so distinct CDR3 sequences, with approximately 12% occurring only once. The rearrangement links TRBV11-2 to TRBJ2-3; 7 nucleotides line up with TRBD1. Sequenced material: PBMCs from blood, taken on the day of vaccination. The sequence came from a man aged 45-65 years who received an inactivated influenza vaccine. The CDR3 here is CASSSRQGSGRDTQYF. CDR3 DNA: TGTGCCAGCAGCTCCCGACAGGGATCCGGTCGGGATACGCAGTATTTT.